The 26 T cell receptor beta chains given below trace back to one sample, sequenced in a study of shared clonotypes between healthy human individuals. Repertoires were generated with immunoSEQ multiplex PCR, while TCRdb's copy carries only in-frame clones and drops some. The table lists about 670,000 clones, around 72% of them singletons, with approximately 1.8% in the top ten. The sequenced sample was memory CD4+ T cells sorted from blood. Described subset: CD45RA-negative fraction. The receptors derive from a woman younger than 45 in good health.

The CDR3 DNA is TGTGCCACCAGCAGAGGGGCGGGAGTCGAGCAGTACTTC. It translates to CATSRGAGVEQYF. J is TRBJ2-7 and V is TRBV15; TRBD2 matches at 7 bases. Germline V gives CDR1 LNHNV, CDR2 YYDKDF (reference sequence). Unmatched junction bases numbered 3, after V lost 1 base and J lost 6 bases. The CDR3 totals 13 residues. Full variable domain (missing parts from reference TRBV15 and TRBJ2-7): DAMVIQNPRYQVTQFGKPVTLSCSQTLNHNVMYWYQQKSSQAPKLLFHYYDKDFNNEADTPDNFQSRRPNTSFCFLDIRSPGLGDTAMYLCATSRGAGVEQYFGPGTRLTVT.

The count of this clone is one. The rearrangement uses TRBV11-2 and TRBJ2-2; TRBD1 might be the D (5 bases). The V gene lost 0 bases and the J gene lost 6 bases, with 5 bases spanning the gap. The CDR3 is 13 residues long. From germline, CDR1 is SGHAT and CDR2 FQNNGV. CDR3 sequence (DNA): TGTGCCAGCAGCTTAGACAGGGCCGGGGAGCTGTTTTTT. Protein sequence: CASSLDRAGELFF.

The chain has TRBV18 and TRBJ2-2; 9 bases align to TRBD1. CDR1 and CDR2 (germline): KGHSH, LQKENI. The CDR3 is 17 amino acids. V lost 0 bases to trimming and J lost 4 bases; unmatched junction nucleotides: 6. The CDR3 coding sequence is TGTGCCAGCTCACCACCGGGACAGGGAAAGGCCACCGGGGAGCTGTTTTTT. Its translation is CASSPPGQGKATGELFF.

J is TRBJ2-1 and V is TRBV9; D is unclear. V lost 0 bases to trimming and J lost 9 bases, with 10 bases between them. In germline, CDR1 is SGDLS, CDR2 YYNGEE. CDR3 length: 13 residues. The CDR3 DNA follows: TGTGCCAGCAGCGTAGCTTCACGGGCTGAGCAGTTCTTC. Translated, it gives CASSVASRAEQFF.

The chain employs TRBV20-1 and TRBJ2-1; no reliable D call. CDR1 and CDR2 from the germline V gene are DFQATT and SNEGSKA (reference sequence). The V end lost 7 bases, the J end lost 9 bases, and 10 bases lay between the germline ends. The CDR3 runs 10 residues. CDR3 DNA: TGCAGTGTTGTTGGTCTTGAGCAGTTCTTC. It yields the protein CSVVGLEQFF.

V and J are TRBV6-5 and TRBJ1-1; perhaps TRBD1 as D (5 bases). Trimming cost V 6 bases and J 1 base, with 12 bases left between them. Germline values: CDR1 MNHEY, CDR2 SVGAGI. This CDR3 region has 14 residues. The CDR3 loop reads CASSGYGQNTEAFF. CDR3 nucleotides: TGTGCCAGCAGCGGATACGGACAGAACACTGAAGCTTTCTTT.

This chain joins TRBV7-2 and TRBJ2-7; D is unclear. The V end was cut by 2 bases, the J end by 2 bases, with 10 bases between. This CDR3 is built from 14 residues. Germline V lookup: CDR1 SGHTA, CDR2 FQGNSA. The CDR3 protein is CASSLFPTAYEQYF. Here the CDR3 DNA reads TGTGCCAGCAGCTTATTCCCAACAGCCTACGAGCAGTACTTC. The whole variable domain, remainder taken from reference TRBV7-2 and TRBJ2-7, is GAGVSQSPSNKVTEKGKDVELRCDPISGHTALYWYRQSLGQGLEFLIYFQGNSAPDKSGLPSDRFSAERTGGSVSTLTIQRTQQEDSAVYLCASSLFPTAYEQYFGPGTRLTVT.

The J gene is TRBJ2-5, the V gene TRBV7-3, with no clear D. CDR3 length: 13 amino acids. Trimming took off 5 bases at V and 0 bases at J, with 7 bases between the two ends. CDR1 is SGHTA, CDR2 FQGTGA, per germline. In DNA form, the CDR3 reads TGTGCCAGCAGCCCGTATTACCAAGAGACCCAGTACTTC. Protein product: CASSPYYQETQYF.

The gene calls are TRBV27 and TRBJ1-1; 7 nucleotides align to TRBD1. This CDR3 comprises 15 residues. Germline trimming cut 4 bases from V and 8 bases from J; bases unmatched to any gene: 13. The V gene's germline CDR1 is MNHEY and CDR2 SMNVEV (reference sequence). Here the CDR3 DNA reads TGTGCCAGCAGTTCGTTAGACAGGGAGTTGGGAGAAGCTTTCTTT. Its translation is CASSSLDRELGEAFF.

The chain carries TRBV10-3 and TRBJ2-7; D may be TRBD2 (6 bases). Trimming took off 6 bases at V and 2 bases at J, with 11 bases between the two ends. Germline CDR1 reads ENHRY; CDR2 reads SYGVKD. The CDR3 has 13 residues. The DNA of the CDR3 is TGTGCCATCAGCGACGGGACTGCCTACGAGCAGTACTTC. Its protein is CAISDGTAYEQYF.

This rearrangement joins TRBV6-6 to TRBJ2-1; the match to TRBD1 covers 8 bases. Per germline, CDR1 MNHNY and CDR2 SVGAGI (reference sequence). The CDR3 contains 16 residues. J was trimmed by 7 bases and V by 2 bases; bases with no gene match: 10. For the CDR3, the DNA is TGTGCCAGCAGTTACAAAACCGGGACAGGCGAAAATGAGCAGTTCTTC. It specifies CASSYKTGTGENEQFF.

The chain employs TRBV15 and TRBJ2-7; D not certain. Trimming took 0 bases from V and 2 from J, leaving 5 bases between them. There are 13 residues in the CDR3. Germline assignment: CDR1 LNHNV and CDR2 YYDKDF (reference sequence). The CDR3 DNA follows: TGTGCCACCAGCAGAGATGGACCCTACGAGCAGTACTTC. Its translation is CATSRDGPYEQYF.

The chain employs TRBV19 and TRBJ1-5; no firm D call. The CDR3 runs 14 residues. CDR1 is LNHDA and CDR2 is SQIVND in the germline V gene (reference sequence). Trimming shortened V by 6 bases and J by 3 bases, and 12 bases separated the two germline ends. The CDR3 nucleotides read TGTGCCAGTAGCCCCCCGTTATTCAATCAGCCCCAGCATTTT. It specifies CASSPPLFNQPQHF.

V usage is TRBV18 and J usage is TRBJ2-7; D is unresolved. V was trimmed by 1 base and J by 1 base, leaving 11 bases between them. CDR1 and CDR2 from the germline V gene are KGHSH and LQKENI. The CDR3 extends over 15 amino acids. CDR3 protein: CASSPRHSTSYEQYF. The CDR3 region has the DNA TGTGCCAGCTCACCACGGCACAGCACATCCTACGAGCAGTACTTC.

About this clone itself: An end of the junction does not agree with germline; a read error may underlie this. The CDR3 DNA sequence: TGTGCCAGCAGTGGGGGGTTACATTTT. Translation gives CASSGGLHF. The chain recombines TRBV6-1 with TRBJ2-3; either TRBD1 or TRBD2 may supply D (5 bases each). CDR1 and CDR2 from the germline V gene are MNHNS and SASEGT. The CDR3 contains 9 residues.

V is TRBV29-1 and J is TRBJ2-1, with 9 bases matching TRBD2. V gave up 1 base and J gave up 7 bases; unmatched junction bases: 8. Germline loops: CDR1 SQVTM, CDR2 ANQGSEA. This CDR3 comprises 15 residues. CDR3 sequence: CSVEGSSGRLNEQFF. CDR3 nucleotides: TGCAGCGTTGAAGGATCCAGCGGGAGGTTAAATGAGCAGTTCTTC.

This sequence joins TRBV28 and TRBJ1-5; 7 positions agree with TRBD1. The germline CDR1 and CDR2 sequences are MDHEN and SYDVKM. Losses at the gene ends were 5 bases for V and 3 bases for J; bases not matched to a gene: 7. The CDR3 consists of 15 residues. The CDR3, as DNA: TGTGCCAGCAGTCCACGACAGGGCTCCAATCAGCCCCAGCATTTT. Translation: CASSPRQGSNQPQHF.

The chain combines TRBV7-8 with TRBJ1-2; no clear D. The V and J ends lost 1 base and 4 bases respectively, with 13 bases between them. CDR1 SGHVS and CDR2 FQNEAQ come from the germline V gene. The CDR3 extends over 15 amino acids. The CDR3 sequence: CASSLGPDPSYGYTF. CDR3 nucleotides: TGTGCCAGCAGCTTAGGGCCGGACCCCTCCTATGGCTACACCTTC. The full variable domain, its missing parts supplied by reference TRBV7-8 and TRBJ1-2, is GAGVSQSPRYKVAKRGQDVALRCDPISGHVSLFWYQQALGQGPEFLTYFQNEAQLDKSGLPSDRFFAERPEGSVSTLKIQRTQQEDSAVYLCASSLGPDPSYGYTFGSGTRLTVV.

With regard to this clone: Distinct nucleotide sequences in the sample also encode this CDR3. This chain connects TRBV28 to TRBJ1-1; D is unresolved. The CDR3 covers 11 residues. V gave up 7 bases and J gave up 1 base, with 4 bases separating them. Germline loops: CDR1 MDHEN, CDR2 SYDVKM. CDR3 nucleotides: TGTGCCAGCAAGGAGAACACTGAAGCTTTCTTT. Translated, it gives CASKENTEAFF.

A remark on this clone: This may be a read error: a much more frequent sequence differs by one nucleotide. The chain carries TRBV28 and TRBJ1-1; weak D call: TRBD1 (6 bases). This CDR3 has 13 residues. V gave up 5 bases and J gave up 5 bases, with 12 bases separating them. The germline V gene encodes CDR1 MDHEN and CDR2 SYDVKM. The chain's CDR3 is CASSKQGLTEAFF. CDR3 nucleotides: TGTGCCAGCAGTAAACAGGGATTGACTGAAGCTTTCTTT.

This clone was counted between two and nine times. V gene TRBV7-8 combines with J gene TRBJ1-4; D may be TRBD1 (5 bases). Trimming left V 4 bases short and J 10 bases short, with 19 bases between. CDR3 length equals 15 residues. CDR1 and CDR2 from the germline V gene are SGHVS and FQNEAQ. DNA for the CDR3: TGTGCCAGCAGCTCTCAGACCGGTCTGGGGGGAAAACTGTTTTTT. This gives the protein CASSSQTGLGGKLFF.

This chain links TRBV18 with TRBJ2-5; TRBD1 matches 8 bases. Germline CDR1 reads KGHSH; CDR2 reads LQKENI. This CDR3 has 17 amino acids. V was clipped by 0 bases and J by 5 bases; unmatched bases: 11. The CDR3 DNA reads TGTGCCAGCTCACCACCATTCGGACAGGGAGGCGGGGAGACCCAGTACTTC. It is translated as CASSPPFGQGGGETQYF.

The DNA for the CDR3 is TGTGCCAGTAGTATGCAGGGGGCCACTGAAGCTTTCTTT. This codes for CASSMQGATEAFF. The genes are TRBV19 and TRBJ1-1; 8 positions match TRBD1. The germline V gene has CDR1 LNHDA and CDR2 SQIVND (reference sequence). The V gene end was trimmed by 3 bases and the J gene end by 4 bases; junction bases not matched to a gene: 1. The CDR3 length is 13 residues.

This clone was detected once. The V call is TRBV2, the J call TRBJ2-5, with a possible D match to TRBD1 (6 bases). Trimming cost V 6 bases and J 8 bases, with 16 bases left between them. This CDR3 contains 13 residues. Germline V gives CDR1 SNHLY, CDR2 FYNNEI. The CDR3 DNA reads as TGTGCCAGCAGAGAAACAGGGCAAACTACCCAGTACTTC. Residues: CASRETGQTTQYF.

The chain combines TRBV7-2 with TRBJ2-1; TRBD2 matches 10 bases. V dropped 1 base and J dropped 4; count of bases not matched to a gene: 4. Germline V lookup: CDR1 SGHTA, CDR2 FQGNSA. The CDR3 extends over 16 amino acids. CDR3 DNA sequence: TGTGCCAGCAGCTTAGAGACACTAGCGGGATACAATGAGCAGTTCTTC. Amino acid sequence: CASSLETLAGYNEQFF.

The chain links TRBV11-1 to TRBJ2-1; 9 positions match TRBD2. J gave up 7 bases and V 0 bases, and 4 bases lay outside the gene matches. The CDR3 consists of 15 residues. The germline gives CDR1 SGHAT, CDR2 FQDESV (reference sequence). The CDR3 region has the DNA TGTGCCAGCAGCTTAGCTAGCGGGAGTCCGAATGAGCAGTTCTTC. Protein product: CASSLASGSPNEQFF.